The entry below gives a single T cell receptor (beta chain) sequence along with its context. A much larger clone differs from this one at a single base, so this may be a read error. This specimen comes from a study of blood T cells in healthy people across ages. Looking at the study overall: Per two T cells, about one barcoded beta molecule was captured through template switching.

Sample-barcoded 5' priming and a J-beta primer mix drove a second PCR of 7 to 11 cycles. TCRdb redid the calling of the 5' RACE reads with MiXCR, one entry per CDR3 protein. This sample has 600,000 to 800,000 distinct CDR3 sequences, with over 40% found just once. The sequenced sample consisted of blood. The receptor comes from a woman older than 75 in good health.

The CDR3 region is CASSRGRGYNEQYF. In DNA, the CDR3 is TGTGCCAGCAGCAGGGGCAGGGGTTACAATGAGCAGTACTTC. J is TRBJ2-1 and V is TRBV28; D may be TRBD1 (6 bases). With the DNA end fitting TRBJ2-7 better, the J assignment may be wrong. This CDR3 has 14 residues. Germline loops: CDR1 MDHEN, CDR2 SYDVKM.